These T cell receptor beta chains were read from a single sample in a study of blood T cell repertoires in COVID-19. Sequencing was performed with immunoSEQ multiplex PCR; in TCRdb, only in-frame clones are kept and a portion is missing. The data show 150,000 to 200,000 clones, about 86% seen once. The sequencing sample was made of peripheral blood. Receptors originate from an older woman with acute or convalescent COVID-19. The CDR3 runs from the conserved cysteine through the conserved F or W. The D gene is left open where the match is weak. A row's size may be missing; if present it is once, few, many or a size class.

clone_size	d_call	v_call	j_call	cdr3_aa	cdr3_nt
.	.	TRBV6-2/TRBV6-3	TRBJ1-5	CASSWTGRPQHF	TGTGCCAGCAGTTGGACGGGGAGGCCCCAGCATTTT
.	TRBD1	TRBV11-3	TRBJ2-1	CASSLDDRGPYNEQFF	TGTGCCAGCAGCTTAGACGACAGGGGGCCCTACAATGAGCAGTTCTTC
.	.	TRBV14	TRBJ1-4	CASSQGDRSSATNEKLFF	TGTGCCAGCAGCCAAGGAGACAGGTCGTCAGCAACTAATGAAAAACTGTTTTTT
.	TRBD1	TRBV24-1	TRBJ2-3	CATSPPGTGLRTDTQYF	TGTGCCACCAGCCCCCCCGGGACAGGGCTGCGCACAGATACGCAGTATTTT
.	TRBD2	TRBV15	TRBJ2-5	CATSRDLSGGGQETQYF	TGTGCCACCAGCAGAGATCTGTCGGGAGGGGGCCAAGAGACCCAGTACTTC
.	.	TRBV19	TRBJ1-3	CASSRGQHPGNTIYF	TGTGCCAGTAGTAGAGGACAGCACCCTGGAAACACCATATATTTT
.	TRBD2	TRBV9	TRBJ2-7	CASSAGTSGAYEQYF	TGTGCCAGCAGCGCCGGGACTAGCGGGGCCTACGAGCAGTACTTC
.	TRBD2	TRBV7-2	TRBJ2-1	CASSLDWLAGVSYNEQFF	TGTGCCAGCAGCTTAGACTGGCTAGCGGGTGTCTCCTACAATGAGCAGTTCTTC
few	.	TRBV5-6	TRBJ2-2	CASSLASGKGELFF	TGTGCCAGCAGCTTGGCCTCGGGGAAAGGGGAGCTGTTTTTT
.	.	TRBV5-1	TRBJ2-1	CASSQDTALYNEQFF	TGCGCCAGCAGCCAAGACACCGCTTTATACAATGAGCAGTTCTTC
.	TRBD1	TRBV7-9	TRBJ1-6	CASSKQGWNSPLHF	TGTGCCAGCAGCAAACAGGGGTGGAATTCACCCCTCCACTTT
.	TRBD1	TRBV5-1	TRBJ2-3	CASSDGDRGTDTQYF	TGCGCCAGCAGCGACGGGGACAGGGGCACAGATACGCAGTATTTT
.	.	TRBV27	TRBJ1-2	CASSQDRRGYTF	TGTGCCAGCAGTCAAGACAGGAGGGGCTACACCTTC